One and the same sample provided the 19 T cell receptor beta chains below, sequenced in a study of T cells after yellow fever vaccination. In TCRdb, the 5' RACE reads were re-called with MiXCR into one record per CDR3 protein. The data show roughly 320,000 distinct CDR3 sequences, roughly a tenth seen once. Sequencing was performed on CD4+ T cells sorted from PBMCs, taken 45 days after the yellow fever booster vaccination. Every receptor here comes from a man aged 18 to 35 who received the YFV17D yellow fever vaccine.

In this sample, this clonotype turned up a few times. The genes are TRBV18 and TRBJ1-2; no reliable D call. V was clipped by 3 bases and J by 3 bases, with 11 bases between them. CDR1 and CDR2 (germline): KGHSH, LQKENI. The CDR3 length is 14 residues. The CDR3 DNA reads TGTGCCAGCTCACCGTGGGATTCAGACTATGGCTACACCTTC. It yields the protein CASSPWDSDYGYTF.

A few counts support this clonotype. The rearrangement joins TRBV7-2 to TRBJ2-3; D tentatively fits TRBD1 or TRBD2 (5 bases each). Germline V gene lookup returns CDR1 SGHTA and CDR2 FQGNSA. CDR3 length equals 15 residues. V was cut by 8 bases and J by 5 bases, with 20 bases left in between. DNA of the CDR3: TGTGCCAGCTGCCGGGACGCACAGCCGGGAGATACGCAGTATTTT. Translated, it gives CASCRDAQPGDTQYF. Full variable domain (rest looked up from reference TRBV7-2 and TRBJ2-3): GAGVSQSPSNKVTEKGKDVELRCDPISGHTALYWYRQSLGQGLEFLIYFQGNSAPDKSGLPSDRFSAERTGGSVSTLTIQRTQQEDSAVYLCASCRDAQPGDTQYFGPGTRLTVL.

The chain recombines TRBV5-6 with TRBJ2-7; no clear D. V was pared by 0 bases and J by 7 bases, with 11 bases between. CDR3 length: 13 residues. The germline V gene has CDR1 SGHDT and CDR2 YYEEEE. This CDR3 reads CASSLGRTREQYF. The CDR3 DNA follows: TGTGCCAGCAGCTTGGGCAGGACGAGGGAGCAGTACTTC. Full variable domain (rest looked up from reference TRBV5-6 and TRBJ2-7): DAGVTQSPTHLIKTRGQQVTLRCSPKSGHDTVSWYQQALGQGPQFIFQYYEEEERQRGNFPDRFSGHQFPNYSSELNVNALLLGDSALYLCASSLGRTREQYFGPGTRLTVT.

The CDR3, as DNA: TGCAGTGCTAGGACAGGGGAAGCCAAAAACATTCAGTACTTC. Translating gives CSARTGEAKNIQYF. V usage is TRBV20-1 and J usage is TRBJ2-4, with TRBD1 matching 8 bases. The junction had 1 base not matched to a gene; V was cut back by 3 bases and J by 0 bases. In germline, CDR1 is DFQATT, CDR2 SNEGSKA (reference sequence). CDR3 length: 14 residues.

This clonotype has more than one count but fewer than ten. The genes are TRBV6-5 and TRBJ2-3; D might be TRBD2 (5 bases). Germline loops: CDR1 MNHEY, CDR2 SVGAGI. The CDR3 has 15 residues. Trimming stripped 6 bases from V and 2 bases from J, with 15 bases between. CDR3 bases: TGTGCCAGCAGAAGGACTCAGGTAGACACAGATACGCAGTATTTT. This codes for CASRRTQVDTDTQYF.

This clonotype was counted ten times or more. J is TRBJ2-1 and V is TRBV4-2, with D uncertain. Trimming cost V 3 bases and J 2 bases, with 5 bases left between them. Looked up from germline, CDR1 is LGHNA and CDR2 is YNFKEQ. The length of the CDR3 is 13 residues. The CDR3 loop is CASSQSTYNEQFF. CDR3 in DNA: TGTGCCAGCAGCCAGTCGACCTACAATGAGCAGTTCTTC.

The CDR3 region is CSVVRDKYNEQFF. In DNA, the CDR3 is TGCAGCGTCGTCCGGGACAAGTACAATGAGCAGTTCTTC. This chain uses TRBV29-1 with TRBJ2-1; possible D gene TRBD1, 6 bases. V was cut by 6 bases and J by 4 bases, with 13 bases left in between. The germline V gene has CDR1 SQVTM and CDR2 ANQGSEA. The CDR3 has 13 residues.

This clonotype came up a few times. The gene calls are TRBV5-1 and TRBJ1-1; no definite D call. Germline CDR1 SGHRS, CDR2 YFSETQ. This CDR3 has 15 amino acids. The germline V and J ends were trimmed by 1 base and 4 bases, with 14 bases remaining between them. The CDR3 region is CASSLYTRDGTEAFF. In DNA, the CDR3 is TGCGCCAGCAGCTTGTACACCCGGGATGGCACTGAAGCTTTCTTT.

The V and J genes are TRBV6-6 and TRBJ1-3, with D possibly matching TRBD1 (5 bases). Deletions cut 5 bases from V and 2 bases from J, with 13 bases between. Germline V lookup: CDR1 MNHNY, CDR2 SVGAGI (reference sequence). CDR3 length: 15 amino acids. CDR3 DNA sequence: TGTGCCAGCAGTCAAATCCAGGGTACTGGAAACACCATATATTTT. Its translation is CASSQIQGTGNTIYF.

V gene TRBV27 combines with J gene TRBJ1-4; tentatively, D is TRBD1 (5 bases). V was shortened by 2 bases and J by 7 bases, with 14 bases between the two germline ends. The CDR3 covers 15 residues. Germline V gene lookup returns CDR1 MNHEY and CDR2 SMNVEV (reference sequence). DNA for the CDR3: TGTGCCAGCAGTTTAGCCGGGGGAATCGGTGAAAAACTGTTTTTT. Translation: CASSLAGGIGEKLFF. The full variable domain, rest sourced from reference TRBV27 and TRBJ1-4, is EAQVTQNPRYLITVTGKKLTVTCSQNMNHEYMSWYRQDPGLGLRQIYYSMNVEVTDKGDVPEGYKVSRKEKRNFPLILESPSPNQTSLYFCASSLAGGIGEKLFFGSGTQLSVL.

In its sample, this clonotype was seen many times. This chain joins TRBV7-2 and TRBJ1-5, with no clear D. The CDR3 is made up of 15 amino acids. CDR1 and CDR2 (germline): SGHTA, FQGNSA. V was trimmed by 3 bases and J by 5 bases, leaving 14 bases between them. This CDR3 reads CASSLLGRTDQPQHF. CDR3 nucleotide sequence: TGTGCCAGCAGCTTGTTGGGCAGGACCGATCAGCCCCAGCATTTT.

The CDR3 DNA follows: TGCGCCAGCAGCCACGGGGCCAGGGACGCAGATACGCAGTATTTT. This gives the protein CASSHGARDADTQYF. The chain combines TRBV4-3 with TRBJ2-3; D assignment may be TRBD1 or TRBD2 (5 bases each). V lost 3 bases, J lost 4 bases, and 14 bases lay in between. CDR1 and CDR2 from the germline V gene are LGHNA and YSLEER. This CDR3 spans 15 amino acids.

The table lists this clonotype with many counts. The genes are TRBV6-1 and TRBJ1-1; possible D gene TRBD1, 5 bases. The CDR3 length is 13 residues. V was trimmed by 8 bases and J by 1 base, leaving 11 bases between them. Per germline, CDR1 MNHNS and CDR2 SASEGT. In DNA, the CDR3 is TGTGCCAGCGTACAGGTCCGGAACACTGAAGCTTTCTTT. Translation: CASVQVRNTEAFF.

This clonotype has a handful of counts. V and J are TRBV4-3 and TRBJ1-1; no clear D. Between the trimmed V and J ends, which lost 0 bases and 1 base, there was a span of 9 bases. The CDR3 loop spans 15 amino acids. Germline lookup yields CDR1 LGHNA and CDR2 YSLEER. The CDR3 is CASSQDRLTNTEAFF. Here the CDR3 DNA reads TGCGCCAGCAGCCAAGATCGACTGACGAACACTGAAGCTTTCTTT.

This clonotype was found a few times. The chain carries TRBV24-1 and TRBJ2-2; TRBD1 matches 10 bases. The V gene's germline CDR1 is KGHDR and CDR2 SFDVKD. V shed 7 bases, J shed 4 bases, and the junction held 5 bases outside the gene matches. The CDR3 has 15 amino acids. CDR3 amino acids: CATSAGTGATGELFF. Written as DNA, the CDR3 is TGTGCCACCAGCGCCGGGACAGGGGCCACCGGGGAGCTGTTTTTT.

This clonotype occurred a few times. The J gene is TRBJ2-1, the V gene TRBV11-2; 10 bases are a match to TRBD2. With V trimmed by 1 base and J by 7 bases, 7 bases remained unmatched. Per germline, CDR1 SGHAT and CDR2 FQNNGV. There are 16 residues in the CDR3. CDR3 amino acids: CASSLGSSGGVNEQFF. The CDR3 DNA follows: TGTGCCAGCAGCTTAGGGTCTAGCGGGGGTGTTAATGAGCAGTTCTTC.

The gene calls are TRBV27 and TRBJ1-5, with unresolved D. There are 14 residues in the CDR3. Trimming took 8 bases from V and 4 from J, leaving 15 bases between them. The V gene's germline CDR1 is MNHEY and CDR2 SMNVEV (reference sequence). This CDR3 reads CASSGWAGNQPQHF. CDR3 bases: TGTGCCAGCTCTGGGTGGGCGGGGAATCAGCCCCAGCATTTT.

Only a few counts were recorded for this clonotype. The chain has TRBV9 and TRBJ2-2, with D tentatively TRBD1 (5 bases). Looked up from germline, CDR1 is SGDLS and CDR2 is YYNGEE. Trimming stripped 4 bases from V and 3 bases from J, with 16 bases between. CDR3 length: 16 residues. The CDR3 sequence: CASSRRGNLDTGELFF. CDR3 nucleotides: TGTGCCAGCAGCAGAAGGGGAAACCTCGACACCGGGGAGCTGTTTTTT.

This chain links TRBV14 with TRBJ2-7; 7 bases match TRBD1. J lost 4 bases, V lost 3 bases, and 6 bases had no gene match. CDR1 SGHDN and CDR2 FVKESK come from the germline V gene. This CDR3 is 14 amino acids long. DNA for the CDR3: TGTGCCAGCAGCCATTGGGACAGAGAATACGAGCAGTACTTC. This translates into CASSHWDREYEQYF.